These 12 T cell receptor beta chains came from one sample sequenced in a study of long-term antiretroviral therapy in people with HIV. It was version v3.0 of the immunoSEQ assay that was run at survey level. Sequencing was performed with immunoSEQ multiplex PCR; in TCRdb, only in-frame clones are kept and a portion is missing. The table includes fewer than 25,000 clones, 80% to 85% detected once. Sequenced material: unsorted PBMCs, taken at the start of antiretroviral therapy, before treatment. These receptors all come from a woman aged 18-29 years with HIV.

The sample holds a few counts of this clone. The chain combines TRBV5-1 with TRBJ2-7, with D maybe TRBD2 (6 bases). V lost 6 bases, J lost 2 bases, and 18 bases lay in between. The V gene's germline CDR1 is SGHRS and CDR2 YFSETQ. The CDR3 covers 15 residues. CDR3 nucleotide sequence: TGCGCCAGCACCCCGGGAGCGGGTAGAACCTACGAGCAGTACTTC. This encodes CASTPGAGRTYEQYF.

Only a few counts were recorded for this clone. The chain links TRBV2 to TRBJ1-5; D not resolved. The CDR3 extends over 13 amino acids. V dropped 6 bases and J dropped 4 bases, with 10 bases sitting between them. From germline, CDR1 is SNHLY and CDR2 FYNNEI. The chain's CDR3 is CASSYTENQPQHF. In DNA form, the CDR3 reads TGTGCCAGCAGCTATACGGAGAATCAGCCCCAGCATTTT. Looking up the rest from reference TRBV2 and TRBJ1-5 gives the full variable domain: EPEVTQTPSHQVTQMGQEVILRCVPISNHLYFYWYRQILGQKVEFLVSFYNNEISEKSEIFDDQFSVERPDGSNFTLKIRSTKLEDSAMYFCASSYTENQPQHFGDGTRLSIL.

The gene calls are TRBV29-1 and TRBJ2-3; a weak D match, TRBD2 (5 bases). The CDR3 contains 15 residues. Looked up from germline, CDR1 is SQVTM and CDR2 is ANQGSEA. With 2 bases removed from V and 0 bases from J, the gap between germline ends came to 12 bases. The CDR3 sequence is CSVESGRSSTDTQYF. The CDR3 region has the DNA TGCAGCGTTGAATCGGGGAGATCTAGCACAGATACGCAGTATTTT.

The CDR3 loop reads CASSPPHTQEQFF. Written as DNA, the CDR3 is TGTGCCAGCAGTCCGCCTCACACTCAGGAGCAGTTCTTC. The rearrangement links TRBV28 to TRBJ2-1, with D hard to call. The germline CDR1 and CDR2 sequences are MDHEN and SYDVKM. This CDR3 has 13 amino acids. Deletions cut 5 bases from V and 10 bases from J, with 15 bases between.

By share of the sample, this clone is medium-sized (0.01 to 0.1%). J is TRBJ2-5 and V is TRBV6-1, with D possibly TRBD1 on 5 matching bases. The germline V and J ends were trimmed by 5 bases and 1 base, with 14 bases remaining between them. The CDR3 is 15 amino acids. Germline V gene sequence: CDR1 MNHNS, CDR2 SASEGT. CDR3 region: CASSNQGRGQETQYF. The CDR3 DNA reads TGTGCCAGCAGTAACCAGGGAAGGGGCCAAGAGACCCAGTACTTC.

J is TRBJ2-7 and V is TRBV6-1; D remains unclear. The CDR3 is 13 residues long. Trimming removed 2 bases from V and 6 bases from J, with 11 bases in between. Germline CDR1 reads MNHNS; CDR2 reads SASEGT. CDR3: CASSESGISEQYF. CDR3 nucleotide sequence: TGTGCCAGCAGTGAATCGGGCATATCCGAGCAGTACTTC.

This chain uses TRBV28 with TRBJ1-5, with D unclear. Trimming shortened V by 2 bases and J by 4 bases, and 9 bases separated the two germline ends. Germline V CDR1 and CDR2: MDHEN, SYDVKM. The CDR3 has 14 amino acids. The CDR3 bases are TGTGCCAGCAGTTTAGGATCGTCAAATCAGCCCCAGCATTTT. Translated, it gives CASSLGSSNQPQHF.

In its sample, this clone was seen a few times. The rearrangement links TRBV7-5 to TRBJ1-2; TRBD1 is taken as the D call from the table, unchecked against the DNA. TRBV7-5 is tagged as a pseudogene. The CDR3 has 16 residues. The CDR3 nucleotides are TGTGCCAGAAGCTTAGGGCCCTCGGGACAGCCTTGTGGCTACACCTTC. Translation: CARSLGPSGQPCGYTF.

V gene TRBV4-1 combines with J gene TRBJ1-5; no clear D gene. CDR3 length equals 16 residues. Trimming pared 0 bases from V and 2 bases from J, leaving 11 bases between. The germline CDR1 and CDR2 sequences are MGHRA and YSYEKL. CDR3 in DNA: TGCGCCAGCAGCCAAGATTATAGGGCGGGCAATCAGCCCCAGCATTTT. Amino acids: CASSQDYRAGNQPQHF.

The chain employs TRBV9 and TRBJ1-3; D possibly corresponds to TRBD1 (6 bases). The CDR3 runs to 14 residues. V was pared by 0 bases and J by 11 bases, with 15 bases between. CDR1 and CDR2 (germline): SGDLS, YYNGEE. The CDR3 DNA sequence: TGTGCCAGCAGCGTAGGGGGGGGCCCGAGCCCCATATATTTT. It specifies CASSVGGGPSPIYF.

This chain links TRBV6-1 with TRBJ1-2; D unresolved. Germline V CDR1 and CDR2: MNHNS, SASEGT. This CDR3 region has 15 residues. Trimming took 4 bases from V and 8 from J, leaving 20 bases between them. The CDR3 reads CASSADPDGAGGYTF. The CDR3 DNA reads TGTGCCAGCAGTGCGGACCCGGACGGTGCGGGAGGCTACACCTTC.

The rearrangement uses TRBV10-3 and TRBJ1-6, with D possibly matching TRBD1 (6 bases). Germline CDR1 reads ENHRY; CDR2 reads SYGVKD. Trimming pared 6 bases from V and 5 bases from J, leaving 11 bases between. The CDR3 has 14 residues. The DNA for the CDR3 is TGTGCCATCAGCCCCGGACAGCATAATTCACCCCTCCACTTT. Translation gives CAISPGQHNSPLHF.